The clone carrying this T cell receptor beta chain has only a few counts. The data stem from a study of shared clonotypes between healthy human individuals. The assay was immunoSEQ multiplex PCR, and TCRdb's table has in-frame clones only and misses some. The table includes some 530,000 clones, almost 80% detected once. Per the germline V gene, CDR1 is MNHEY and CDR2 is SMNVEV (reference sequence). Trimming pared 6 bases from V and 3 bases from J, leaving 21 bases between. This CDR3 region has 16 residues. The rearrangement uses TRBV27 and TRBJ2-7; the D gene could be TRBD1 or TRBD2 (5 bases each). This clonotype was obtained from a woman in her forties in good health. Some clones in this sample may be carry-over from other donors' samples. Specimen: PBMCs. The CDR3 loop is CASSTIRDPPYYEQYF. The CDR3 DNA follows: TGTGCCAGCAGCACTATTCGGGACCCGCCCTACTACGAGCAGTACTTC.